One and the same sample provided the 5 T cell receptor beta chains below, sequenced in a study of cytomegalovirus exposure and HLA in healthy donors. PCR was performed using 60 Vbeta and 13 Jbeta primers. Produced via immunoSEQ multiplex PCR; TCRdb's table is partial and in-frame only. Among 100,000 to 120,000 clones listed, around 80% were seen once. The sample comprised PBMCs. The receptors originated from a young man in good health and CMV-seropositive.

This clone was seen more than once but under ten times. V usage is TRBV7-2 and J usage is TRBJ2-7, with 7 bases aligning to TRBD2. Germline V gene sequence: CDR1 SGHTA, CDR2 FQGNSA. V lost 1 base to trimming and J lost 1 base; unmatched junction nucleotides: 4. This CDR3 has 15 amino acids. The DNA of the CDR3 is TGTGCCAGCAGCTTAGAAGCAGCGGGGTCCTACGAGCAGTACTTC. Translated: CASSLEAAGSYEQYF.

The chain links TRBV6-5 to TRBJ2-7, with 7 nucleotides matching TRBD1. CDR1 is MNHEY, CDR2 SVGAGI, per germline. The CDR3 covers 15 residues. Unmatched junction bases numbered 11, after V lost 6 bases and J lost 3 bases. In DNA, the CDR3 is TGTGCCAGCAGCTCCCCTTGGACAGGTAACTACGAGCAGTACTTC. Its protein product is CASSSPWTGNYEQYF.

The rearrangement uses TRBV12-5 and TRBJ1-5; 9 bases fit TRBD1. V dropped 3 bases and J dropped 4; count of bases not matched to a gene: 4. Germline CDR1 reads LGHNT; CDR2 reads FRNRAP. The CDR3 runs to 15 residues. CDR3: CASGFRDRENQPQHF. The CDR3 DNA follows: TGTGCTAGTGGTTTTAGGGACAGGGAGAATCAGCCCCAGCATTTT.

This chain connects TRBV11-1 to TRBJ2-7; 8 bases agree with TRBD1. Germline-derived CDR1 and CDR2 are SGHAT and FQDESV (reference sequence). Germline trimming cut 1 base from V and 0 bases from J; bases unmatched to any gene: 8. This CDR3 is 17 amino acids long. CDR3 in amino acids: CASSLDGGQDISYEQYF. As DNA, the CDR3 is TGTGCCAGCAGCTTAGATGGGGGACAGGATATCTCCTACGAGCAGTACTTC.

V is TRBV30 and J is TRBJ2-5, with D unresolved. Trimming took off 5 bases at V and 2 bases at J, with 9 bases between the two ends. The CDR3 contains 12 residues. Germline CDR1 is GTSNPN and CDR2 is SVGIG (reference sequence). The CDR3 reads CAWSEQQETQYF. The CDR3 region has the DNA TGTGCCTGGTCAGAACAGCAAGAGACCCAGTACTTC.